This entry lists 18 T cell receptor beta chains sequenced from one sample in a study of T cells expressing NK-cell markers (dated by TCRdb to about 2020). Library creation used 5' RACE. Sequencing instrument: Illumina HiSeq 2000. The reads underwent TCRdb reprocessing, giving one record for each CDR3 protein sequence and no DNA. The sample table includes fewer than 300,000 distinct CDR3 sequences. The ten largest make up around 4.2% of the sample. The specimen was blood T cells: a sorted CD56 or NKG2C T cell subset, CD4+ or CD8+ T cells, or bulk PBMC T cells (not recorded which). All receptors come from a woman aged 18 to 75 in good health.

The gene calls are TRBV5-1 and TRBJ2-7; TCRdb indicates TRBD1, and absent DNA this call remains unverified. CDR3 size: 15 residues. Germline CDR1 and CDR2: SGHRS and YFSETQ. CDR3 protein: CASSVGTGDDYEQYF.

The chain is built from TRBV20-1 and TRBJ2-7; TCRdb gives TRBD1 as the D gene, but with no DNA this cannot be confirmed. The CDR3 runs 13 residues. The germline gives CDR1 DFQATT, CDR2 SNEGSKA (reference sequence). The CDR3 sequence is CSARDTGAYEQYF.

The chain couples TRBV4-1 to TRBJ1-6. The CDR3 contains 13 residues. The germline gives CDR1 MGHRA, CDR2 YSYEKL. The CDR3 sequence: CASMASNNSPLHF.

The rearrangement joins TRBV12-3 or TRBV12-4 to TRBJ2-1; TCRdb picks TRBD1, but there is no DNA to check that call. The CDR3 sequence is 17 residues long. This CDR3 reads CASSGPPGTGLYNEQFF.

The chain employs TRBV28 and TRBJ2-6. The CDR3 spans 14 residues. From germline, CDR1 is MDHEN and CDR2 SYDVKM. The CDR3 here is CASCLSSGANVLTF.

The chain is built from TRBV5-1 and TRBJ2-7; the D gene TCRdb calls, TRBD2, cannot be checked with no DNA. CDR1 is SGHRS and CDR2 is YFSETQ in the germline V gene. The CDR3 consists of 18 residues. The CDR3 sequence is CASSLGRDTSGHSYEQYF.

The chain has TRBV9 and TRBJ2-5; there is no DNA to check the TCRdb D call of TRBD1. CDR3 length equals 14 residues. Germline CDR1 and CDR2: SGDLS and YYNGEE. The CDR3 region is CASSVAIGIGAQYF.

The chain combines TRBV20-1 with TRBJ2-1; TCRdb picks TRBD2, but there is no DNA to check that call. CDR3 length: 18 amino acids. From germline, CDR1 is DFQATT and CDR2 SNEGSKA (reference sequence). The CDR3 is CSARDREQREGSYNEQFF.

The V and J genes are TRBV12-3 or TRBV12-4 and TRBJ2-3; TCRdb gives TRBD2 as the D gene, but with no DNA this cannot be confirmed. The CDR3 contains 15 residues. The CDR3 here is CASSGDFASTDTQYF.

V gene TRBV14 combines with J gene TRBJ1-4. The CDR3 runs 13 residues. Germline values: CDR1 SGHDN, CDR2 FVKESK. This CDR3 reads CASSSGNSEKLFF.

The CDR3 sequence is CSAPSGIGGYTF. The rearrangement links TRBV20-1 to TRBJ1-2; without DNA, the TCRdb call of TRBD1 cannot be checked. From germline, CDR1 is DFQATT and CDR2 SNEGSKA (reference sequence). The length of the CDR3 is 12 residues.

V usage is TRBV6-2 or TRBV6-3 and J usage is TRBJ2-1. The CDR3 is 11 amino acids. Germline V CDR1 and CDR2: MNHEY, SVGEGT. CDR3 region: CASSTNNEQFF.

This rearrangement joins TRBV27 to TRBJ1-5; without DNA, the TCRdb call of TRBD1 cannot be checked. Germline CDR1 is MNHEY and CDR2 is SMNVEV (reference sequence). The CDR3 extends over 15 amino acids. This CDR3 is CASSFGQGKGQPQHF.

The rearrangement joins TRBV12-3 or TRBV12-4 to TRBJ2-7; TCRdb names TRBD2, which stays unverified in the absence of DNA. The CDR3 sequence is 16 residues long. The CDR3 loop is CASTLGTSGSLSEQYF.

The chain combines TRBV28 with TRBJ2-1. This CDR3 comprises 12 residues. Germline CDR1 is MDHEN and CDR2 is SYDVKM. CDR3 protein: CASSFSGSQQFF.

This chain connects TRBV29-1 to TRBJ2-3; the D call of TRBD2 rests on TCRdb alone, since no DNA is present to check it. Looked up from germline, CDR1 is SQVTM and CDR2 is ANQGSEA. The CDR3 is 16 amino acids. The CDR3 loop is CSVEFRRAGGPDTQYF.

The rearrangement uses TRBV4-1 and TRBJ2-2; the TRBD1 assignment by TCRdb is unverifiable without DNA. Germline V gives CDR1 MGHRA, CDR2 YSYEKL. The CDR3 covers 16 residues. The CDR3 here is CASSQAPGGTTGELFF.

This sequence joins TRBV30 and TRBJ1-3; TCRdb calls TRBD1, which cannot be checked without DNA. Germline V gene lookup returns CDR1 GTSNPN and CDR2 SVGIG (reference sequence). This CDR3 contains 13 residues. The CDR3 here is CAWRGGNGNTIYF.